This entry is about one T cell receptor beta chain. Its antigen is unknown. This entry comes from a study of long-term antiretroviral therapy in people with HIV. Study conclusions and caveats: It was not possible to obtain data on ART adherence, viral resistance or therapy changes.

The assay used was immunoSEQ (version v3.0), run at survey level. Per-sample TRB depth target: roughly 35,000-50,000 T-cell genomes. Measured with immunoSEQ multiplex PCR; TCRdb has only the in-frame clones, and not every one. This sample has about 25,000 clones; roughly three quarters occur once, and the top ten carry approximately 4.8%. The samples, holding roughly 0.95-11 million cryopreserved PBMC, were thawed before DNA extraction was carried out. The germline CDR1 and CDR2 sequences are SQVTM and ANQGSEA. This CDR3 comprises 18 residues. Unmatched junction bases numbered 14, after V lost 0 bases and J lost 2 bases.

The sample consisted of unsorted PBMCs, taken 0.5 years after starting antiretroviral therapy. The clonotype originates from a woman in her thirties or forties with HIV. The V gene is TRBV29-1, the J gene TRBJ2-5; TRBD1 aligns across 8 bases. CDR3: CSVEDLVSTGGGQETQYF. In nucleotides, the CDR3 is TGCAGCGTTGAAGATCTGGTTAGTACAGGGGGAGGTCAAGAGACCCAGTACTTC.